Detailed here is one T cell receptor beta chain. A far larger clone is a single base away, which makes a read error likely. The record originates from a study of low-dose radiotherapy and immunotherapy resistance in tumors. Study-wide background: Radiation delivery to Cohort 1 consisted of 0.5 Gy per fraction every 2 weeks, summing to 6.5 Gy. Study patients were administered oral aspirin at 300 mg daily for four cycles from cycle 1 day 1. The authors gave intravenous cyclophosphamide 200 mg/m2 every two weeks, one day before radiation and immunotherapy.

Covering alpha and beta chains, TRAV- and TRBV-specific primers were used for the first-strand cDNA. The PCR that amplified TCRs ran for 20 to 25 cycles, relying on a constant-region primer and a V-primer adapter. Through in vitro transcription, the mRNA that had been isolated was amplified. TCRdb used MiXCR to reprocess the reads, holding one entry per CDR3 protein. The profile shows more than 30,000 distinct CDR3 sequences, about 53% of them singletons. There are 16 residues in the CDR3. CDR1 is SGHVS, CDR2 FQNEAQ, per germline. The V gene end was trimmed by 10 bases and the J gene end by 5 bases; junction bases not matched to a gene: 17. Noted time point: after trial treatment. Specified treatment: LDRT plus nivolumab, ipilimumab, low-dose cyclophosphamide and aspirin (RACIN trial).

The specimen comprised PBMCs, sampled after low-dose radiotherapy plus immunotherapy. This chain joins TRBV7-8 and TRBJ2-5, with TRBD2 matching 9 bases. The sequence came from a male donor with gallbladder cancer. The chain's CDR3 is CANILSSGMGIETQYF. Written as DNA, the CDR3 is TGTGCCAACATCCTCTCTAGCGGGATGGGCATTGAGACCCAGTACTTC.